This record covers a single TCR beta chain. This clonotype was observed a single time. Its recognized antigen is unknown. No much larger clone exists at a distance of one base, and base qualities are not known. One read alone is weak evidence. In the germline V gene (reference sequence), CDR1 corresponds to SEHNR and CDR2 to FQNEAQ. The CDR3 contains 14 residues, cysteine and phenylalanine counted. CDR3 DNA only is kept here, 42 bases in frame from base 1. V and J lose 1 base and 8 bases, and a span of 12 bases separates them. This sample is part of a study of CD8 T cells in Susac syndrome (dated by TCRdb to between 2018 and 2021). General notes on the study: Repertoire sequencing was used to test whether CD8+ T cell activation and differentiation in Susac syndrome was antigen driven. The clonality of the CD8+ T cell repertoire was compared across approximately twelve healthy donors, roughly 14 Susac syndrome patients and around 16 multiple sclerosis patients. Overall study outcomes, separate from this receptor: The number of individuals in the TCR sequencing and HLA analysis was acknowledged as relatively small.

High-throughput TCR beta sequencing profiled peripheral blood CD8+ and CD4+ T cells from healthy donors, Susac syndrome patients and multiple sclerosis patients. The multiple sclerosis controls were treatment-naive patients who had stable or active relapsing-remitting disease and met the revised McDonald criteria. Bulk CD8+ and CD4+ T cells were purified by magnetic negative isolation, while CD8+ TEMRA cells were enriched using FACS. Blood was drawn into EDTA tubes, processed within 24 hours, and PBMCs were isolated by density gradient centrifugation. PBMCs intended for TCR sequencing were cryopreserved in liquid nitrogen and thawed later in a water bath at 37 degrees C. The sorted or isolated CD4+, CD8+ and CD8+ TEMRA cells had a purity of 90% or higher. RNA was extracted with the RNeasy kit and about 0.45 to 1 ug was reverse transcribed using random hexamers. TCR beta CDR3 regions were amplified with the immunoSEQ multiplex PCR assay covering 54 Vbeta and 13 Jbeta segments. To correct PCR amplification bias, a synthetic template baseline was used for both primer optimization and computational correction. In the original analysis: Reads were assigned to V, D and J genes according to IMGT and analyzed in immunoSEQ Analyzer, with only productive sequences retained. Clonality was calculated as one minus the Shannon entropy normalized by log2 of the number of productive unique sequences. Public and private clones were assessed among the 100 most prevalent clones of each patient and control. Susac-specific clones were defined as absent from healthy and MS cohorts, 1052 published viral clones and other ImmuneACCESS disease sequences. In TCRdb, the public reads were trimmed at Q25 with fastp and aligned with MiXCR, with productive beta chains retained. One record per CDR3 amino acid sequence lists the most common genes and DNA. TCRdb's processing, not the authors' own work, is the source of the V and J calls. The sample yields 400,000 or so distinct CDR3 sequences; approximately 85% were counted once. The top ten constitute under 0.15% of the sample.

The sample consisted of CD8+ T cells from PBMCs. This TCR was recovered from a human donor with multiple sclerosis. The rearranged chain carries TRBV7-9 and TRBJ2-1; tentative D gene TRBD1, with 6 bases matching. The CDR3 amino acid sequence is: CASSLVQGLDEQFF. The nucleotides read TGTGCCAGCAGCTTAGTACAGGGATTGGATGAGCAGTTCTTC.